This T cell receptor (beta chain) was captured by sequencing in a study of blood T cell repertoires in COVID-19. In its sample, this clone was seen once. TCRdb's copy holds only in-frame clones and misses some; the assay was immunoSEQ multiplex PCR. This sample has about 140,000 clones, with about 82% found just once. The CDR3 is 14 residues long. V was cut by 3 bases and J by 2 bases, with 11 bases left in between. CDR1 is SGHTA and CDR2 is FQGNSA in the germline V gene. The sequencing input was peripheral blood. The receptor comes from an elderly woman with active or convalescent COVID-19. The chain recombines TRBV7-2 with TRBJ2-7; no clear D. CDR3 in amino acids: CASSLAGLTYEQYF. CDR3 nucleotide sequence: TGTGCCAGCAGCTTGGCAGGCCTCACCTACGAGCAGTACTTC.